This TCR beta chain appears in the sequencing data of a study of regulatory T cells in long-lasting Graves disease. Time point reported: newly diagnosed GD, antithyroid drugs for less than 3 months. TCR sequences were obtained from RNA taken from PBMCs. There are 19 residues in the CDR3. Germline CDR1 is MNHEY and CDR2 is SVGAGI. V was clipped by 1 base and J by 0 bases, with 16 bases between them. CDR3-region Arm-PCR and iRepertoire HTBI primers produced the TCR beta libraries. TCRdb ran MiXCR on the multiplex PCR reads and lists one entry per CDR3 protein. The sample carries around 500,000 distinct CDR3 sequences, approximately 13% recorded once. These same data were also listed under a study on T cells in Graves' hyperthyroidism and ophthalmopathy. That work contributes: The authors deemed Graves' hyperthyroidism stable absent ophthalmopathy progression within 18 months. HTBI primers were employed in a first-round RT-PCR of the TCR CDR3.

The rearrangement joins TRBV6-5 to TRBJ1-6; no definite D call. This sequence was found in a man younger than 45 with Graves disease. The sample in question was peripheral blood mononuclear cells (PBMCs), obtained at new diagnosis, from a patient treated with antithyroid drugs. CDR3 residues: CASSYYPGGRSSYNSPLHF. The CDR3 DNA reads TGTGCCAGCAGTTACTACCCTGGCGGTCGGAGCTCCTATAATTCACCCCTCCACTTT.